This is a list of T cell receptor beta chains from one sample in a study of T cell changes during pregnancy in multiple sclerosis. Repertoires were generated with immunoSEQ multiplex PCR, while TCRdb's copy carries only in-frame clones and drops some. The table lists 40,000 or so clones, about 91% of them singletons, with around an eighth in the top ten. The material was CD8+ T cells from peripheral blood mononuclear cells, obtained after pregnancy. The receptors were gathered from a female donor with multiple sclerosis, enrolled in a pregnancy study. Each CDR3 is given with its conserved first and last residue.

j_call v_call cdr3_aa
TRBJ1-2 TRBV4-1 CASSQGRTGNFNYGYTF
TRBJ2-7 TRBV4-1 CASSRGLAGLYEQYF
TRBJ1-1 TRBV7-3 CASSPRNTEAFF
TRBJ1-5 TRBV6-1 CASSESAGGGQPQHF
TRBJ2-7 TRBV5-1 CASSLWGPTYEQYF
TRBJ1-1 TRBV5-8 CASRGGGAYTEAFF
TRBJ1-1 TRBV2 CASSEGGPSAGTEAFF
TRBJ2-2 TRBV5-1 CASSFAGELFF
TRBJ2-7 TRBV7-9 CASSLPGQGASYEQYF
TRBJ2-7 TRBV5-1 CASSLRPSGFYEQYF
TRBJ2-1 TRBV6-6 CASSLVYNEQFF
TRBJ2-5 TRBV18 CASSRGTSGLGEETQYF
TRBJ2-1 TRBV19 CASSIDYGQGAYNEQFF
TRBJ2-2 TRBV7-9 CASRLSDFEAGELFF
TRBJ2-3 TRBV10-1 CASSELAGDGNTDTQYF
TRBJ2-6 TRBV28 CASSYEGAFGANVLTF
TRBJ1-2 TRBV19 CARHRGGYTF
TRBJ2-1 TRBV15 CATSRDRGLNEQFF
TRBJ1-5 TRBV27 CASSDRAYSNQPQHF
TRBJ2-2 TRBV27 CASAVQRESAGELFF
TRBJ1-5 TRBV7-6 CASSLGVNQPQHF
TRBJ2-7 TRBV30 CAWSALEIGSYEQYF
TRBJ2-7 TRBV4-2 CASSPNEMRGGDTQYF
TRBJ2-5 TRBV27 CASRIAGTEKETQYF
TRBJ1-1 TRBV19 CASSIRGAASAFF
TRBJ2-7 TRBV7-9 CASSLEGDAEQYF
TRBJ1-3 TRBV28 CASSLGTASSGNTIYF
TRBJ1-5 TRBV5-1 CASSLAGDQPQHF
TRBJ2-1 TRBV5-1 CASSLALAGGPGNEQFF
TRBJ2-7 TRBV2 CASSQGAADEQYF
TRBJ1-1 TRBV11-2 CASSLEYRPSKLNTEAFF
TRBJ1-5 TRBV15 CATSRDVGRHNQPQHF
TRBJ1-5 TRBV27 CASSLKGSHRETHQPQHF
TRBJ2-1 TRBV5-1 CASSPTPGEEQFF
TRBJ2-1 TRBV18 CASSPGLYSYNEQFF
TRBJ2-1 TRBV5-1 CASRGSSGVSSYNEQFF
TRBJ2-1 TRBV7-9 CASSSVPGLAPYNEQFF
TRBJ2-4 TRBV5-6 CASSLGQGTIQYF
TRBJ1-2 TRBV5-1 CASSFGGTGTGRGGYTF
TRBJ2-7 TRBV7-9 CASSSRQLHEQYF
TRBJ2-4 TRBV19 CASSIRQEVKNIQYF
TRBJ2-7 TRBV6-5 CASSRETGIYEQYF
TRBJ2-5 TRBV7-6 CASSRGGNQETQYF
TRBJ2-7 TRBV6-5 CASHAGTGSEQYF
TRBJ2-1 TRBV7-8 CASSLQAGSSYNEQFF
TRBJ2-1 TRBV29-1 CSVVGLAGASSYNEQFF
TRBJ1-1 TRBV27 CASSLIGQGVRNTEAFF
TRBJ1-3 TRBV19 CASSIGNPAGNTIYF
TRBJ2-3 TRBV6-4 CASSDSAGGPDTQYF
TRBJ2-7 TRBV28 CASSLIGGEQYF
TRBJ2-7 TRBV6-5 CASSLGVTYEQYF